This TCR beta chain emerged from a study of chemoradiotherapy in HPV16-positive cancers (dated by TCRdb to 2022 to 2024). Describing the broader study: Candidate HPV-specific T-cell clones and common TCR motifs were defined through functional T-cell assays on cells from a couple of HPV16-positive patients. The study asked whether T-cell immunity to the HPV oncoproteins E6 and E7 changes during chemoradiotherapy and whether this immunity affects survival. The candidate HPV-specific TCRs and motifs were subsequently tracked in TCR repertoires obtained from some 80 patients with HPV-related cancers. On the study overall, not on this receptor specifically: Expansion of candidate HPV-specific clones and E7-related TCR motifs was observed in the tumor microenvironment during treatment, whereas no such expansion was observed for non-HPV-specific T cells. Only two HPV16-positive patients were used to derive the functional definition of HPV-specific T cells, and the survival association was reported for HPV16-positive patients. In HPV16-positive patients, expansion of HPV-responsive T cells during chemoradiotherapy was found to be associated with improved recurrence-free survival.

Repertoires were sampled repeatedly over the course of chemoradiotherapy so that clonal expansion in the tumor microenvironment could be followed. As to this clone: Its antigen has not been determined. No much larger clonotype is one base removed from it; base qualities were not supplied.

The CDR3 starts with the cysteine, ends with the phenylalanine, and has 14 residues. The DNA shown is the 42-base CDR3, in frame from base 1. Unmatched junction bases come to 8, with V trimmed by 0 bases and J by 15 bases. Taken from the germline V gene (reference sequence), the CDR1 and CDR2 loops are MNHNY and SVGAGI. The library was made by the immunoSEQ multiplex PCR assay. TCRdb re-hosts the immuneACCESS table, in-frame sequences only. Its copies lack some clones; in the studies checked, an unresolved V gene accounts for under half of them, and the cause for the rest is not known. This sample holds around 2,300 clones; 75% to 80% were observed only once. The ten largest clones take up about 9.4% of the sample.

Sample: tumor tissue, taken from a patient who underwent chemoradiotherapy. The chain is encoded by TRBV6-6 joined to TRBJ2-1; 10 central bases correspond to TRBD1. The sequence was obtained from a human donor with HPV-associated anogenital cancer. CDR3 loop: CASSYSETGGSRFF. At the DNA level, the sequence is TGTGCCAGCAGTTACTCTGAGACAGGGGGCTCAAGGTTCTTC.